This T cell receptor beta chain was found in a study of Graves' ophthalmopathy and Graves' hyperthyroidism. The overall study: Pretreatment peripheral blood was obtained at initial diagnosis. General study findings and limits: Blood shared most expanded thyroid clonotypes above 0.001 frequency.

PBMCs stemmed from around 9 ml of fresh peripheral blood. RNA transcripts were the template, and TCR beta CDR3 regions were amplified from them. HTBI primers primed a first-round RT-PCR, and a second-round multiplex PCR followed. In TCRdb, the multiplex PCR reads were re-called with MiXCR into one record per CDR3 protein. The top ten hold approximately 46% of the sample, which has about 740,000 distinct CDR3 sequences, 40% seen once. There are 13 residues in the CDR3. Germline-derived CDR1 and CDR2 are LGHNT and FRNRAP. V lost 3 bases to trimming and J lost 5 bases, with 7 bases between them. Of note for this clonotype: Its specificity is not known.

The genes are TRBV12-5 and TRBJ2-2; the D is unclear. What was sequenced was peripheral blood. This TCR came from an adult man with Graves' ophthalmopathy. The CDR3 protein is CASGFGTTGELFF. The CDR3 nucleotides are TGTGCTAGTGGTTTCGGTACGACCGGGGAGCTGTTTTTT.